The sequence of this T cell receptor (beta chain) was determined in a study of blood T cell repertoires in COVID-19. The age range of participants was about 18 to 95 years, with residence in about two dozen US areas. Assay: immunoSEQ multiplex PCR; the TCRdb copy retains only in-frame clones and omits some. The table lists about 220,000 clones, about 91% of them singletons. CDR1 and CDR2 (germline): LNHDA, SQIVND (reference sequence). The CDR3 spans 14 residues. J lost 9 bases, V lost 1 base, and 3 bases had no gene match. This clonotype originated in a woman aged 40 to 49 with acute COVID-19. The sample was PBMCs or T cells enriched from blood (not recorded which). V gene TRBV19 combines with J gene TRBJ1-2, with 12 bases aligning to TRBD1. The CDR3 DNA sequence: TGTGCCAGTAGTATAGGGGACAGGGGGCTCCGCTACACCTTC. Translating it yields CASSIGDRGLRYTF.